This TCR beta chain emerged from a study of T cell changes during pregnancy in multiple sclerosis. CDR1 and CDR2 (germline): KGHSH, LQKENI. V was shortened by 3 bases and J by 0 bases, with 9 bases between the two germline ends. The CDR3 has 14 residues. Only in-frame clones appear in the TCRdb table, and some are missing; sequencing was by immunoSEQ multiplex PCR. The sample has 9,500 to 12,000 clones, around four fifths seen once. The receptor was isolated from a female donor in good health, enrolled as a control in a pregnancy study. This sample comprised CD8+ T cells from peripheral blood mononuclear cells, obtained after pregnancy. The genes are TRBV18 and TRBJ2-7, with no clear D. The CDR3 loop reads CASSPLDISYEQYF. CDR3 DNA: TGTGCCAGCTCACCTCTCGACATCTCCTACGAGCAGTACTTC.